This TCR beta chain was obtained from a study of blood T cell repertoires in COVID-19. This CDR3 spans 16 amino acids. V trimming: 5 bases; J trimming: 2 bases; junction bases outside the gene matches: 3. Germline V lookup: CDR1 SGHRS, CDR2 YFSETQ. In the authors' workflow: How many nucleated cells were present was estimated from reference gene primer amplification. The data were produced by immunoSEQ multiplex PCR, yet TCRdb's version contains in-frame clones alone and is incomplete. V, J and clone size are those of that table, while D and trimming were read from the DNA. The table records about 23,000 clones, around 90% of them present only once.

This TCR was recovered from a man aged 65 to 85 in a cohort sampled during active COVID-19. V and J are TRBV5-1 and TRBJ2-1; 14 nucleotides match TRBD2. Sequences were obtained from peripheral blood. CDR3 loop: CASRGTSGGPYNEQFF. The DNA for the CDR3 is TGCGCCAGCAGGGGGACTAGCGGGGGACCCTACAATGAGCAGTTCTTC.